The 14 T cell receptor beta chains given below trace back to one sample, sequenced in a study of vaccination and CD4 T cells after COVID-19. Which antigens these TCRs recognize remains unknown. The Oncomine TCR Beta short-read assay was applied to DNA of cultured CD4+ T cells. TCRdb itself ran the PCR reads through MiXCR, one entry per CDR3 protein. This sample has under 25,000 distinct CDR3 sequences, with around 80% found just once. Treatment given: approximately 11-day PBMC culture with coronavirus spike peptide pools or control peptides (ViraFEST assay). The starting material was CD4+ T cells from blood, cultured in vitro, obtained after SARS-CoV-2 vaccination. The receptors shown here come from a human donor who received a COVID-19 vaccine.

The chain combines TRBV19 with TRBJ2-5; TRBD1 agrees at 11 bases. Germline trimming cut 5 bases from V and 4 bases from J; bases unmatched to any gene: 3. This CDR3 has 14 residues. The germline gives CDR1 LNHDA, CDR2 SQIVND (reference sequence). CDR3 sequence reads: CASSFGQGAETQYF. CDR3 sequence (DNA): TGTGCCAGTAGTTTCGGACAGGGGGCAGAGACCCAGTACTTC.

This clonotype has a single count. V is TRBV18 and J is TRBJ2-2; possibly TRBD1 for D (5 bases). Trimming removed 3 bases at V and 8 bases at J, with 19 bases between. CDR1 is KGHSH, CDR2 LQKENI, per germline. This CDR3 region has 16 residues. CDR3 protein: CASSPNRLGAPGELFF. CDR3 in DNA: TGTGCCAGCTCACCCAACAGGCTAGGGGCGCCTGGGGAGCTGTTTTTT.

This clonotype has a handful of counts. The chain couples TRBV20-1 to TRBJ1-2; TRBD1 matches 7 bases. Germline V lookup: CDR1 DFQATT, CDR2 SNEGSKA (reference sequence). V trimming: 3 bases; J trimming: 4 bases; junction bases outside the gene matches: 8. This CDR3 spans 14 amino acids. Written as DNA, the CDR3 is TGCAGTGCTAGCCCCACAGGGGCCGGCTATGGCTACACCTTC. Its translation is CSASPTGAGYGYTF.

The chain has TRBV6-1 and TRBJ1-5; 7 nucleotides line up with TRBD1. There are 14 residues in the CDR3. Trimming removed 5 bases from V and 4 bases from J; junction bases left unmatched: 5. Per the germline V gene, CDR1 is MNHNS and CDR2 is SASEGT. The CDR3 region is CASSTGTANQPQHF. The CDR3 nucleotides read TGTGCCAGCAGTACAGGGACAGCTAATCAGCCCCAGCATTTT.

For the CDR3, the DNA is TGTGCCATCAGTGCGGGACTAGCGGGGGCCGCTTATGGAGAGACCCAGTACTTC. This encodes CAISAGLAGAAYGETQYF. The chain recombines TRBV10-3 with TRBJ2-5; 14 bases fit TRBD2. Germline lookup yields CDR1 ENHRY and CDR2 SYGVKD. V gave up 4 bases and J gave up 4 bases; unmatched junction bases: 11. The CDR3 runs 18 residues.

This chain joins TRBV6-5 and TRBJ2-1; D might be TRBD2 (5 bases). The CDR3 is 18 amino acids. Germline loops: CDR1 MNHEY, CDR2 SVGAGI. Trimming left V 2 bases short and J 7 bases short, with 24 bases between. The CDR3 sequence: CASSYEIRSGINGNEQFF. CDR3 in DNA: TGTGCCAGCAGTTACGAAATAAGAAGCGGTATCAACGGGAATGAGCAGTTCTTC.

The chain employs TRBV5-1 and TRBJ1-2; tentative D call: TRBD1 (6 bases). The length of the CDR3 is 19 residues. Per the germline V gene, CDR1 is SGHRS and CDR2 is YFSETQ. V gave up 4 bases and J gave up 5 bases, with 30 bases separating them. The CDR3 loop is CASSPNLPGTTQGPYGYTF. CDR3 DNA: TGCGCCAGCAGCCCCAACCTCCCGGGGACAACACAAGGGCCTTATGGCTACACCTTC.

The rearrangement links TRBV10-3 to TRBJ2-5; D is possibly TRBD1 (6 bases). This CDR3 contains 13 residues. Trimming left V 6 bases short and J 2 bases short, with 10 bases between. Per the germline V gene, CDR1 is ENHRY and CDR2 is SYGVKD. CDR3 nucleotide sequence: TGTGCCATCAGGGACAGCGCTCAAGAGACCCAGTACTTC. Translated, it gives CAIRDSAQETQYF.

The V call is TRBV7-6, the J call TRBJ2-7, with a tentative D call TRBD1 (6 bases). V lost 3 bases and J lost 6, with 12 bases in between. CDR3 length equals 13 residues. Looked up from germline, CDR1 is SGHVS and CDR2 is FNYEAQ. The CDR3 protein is CASSFNTGSEQYF. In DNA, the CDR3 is TGTGCCAGCAGCTTTAACACAGGGTCCGAGCAGTACTTC.

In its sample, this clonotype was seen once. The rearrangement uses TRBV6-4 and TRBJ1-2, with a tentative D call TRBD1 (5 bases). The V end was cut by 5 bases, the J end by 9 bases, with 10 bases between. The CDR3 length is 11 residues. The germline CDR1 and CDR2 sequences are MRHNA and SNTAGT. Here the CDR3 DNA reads TGTGCCAGCAGTTTTAGGGGTCGCTACACCTTC. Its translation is CASSFRGRYTF.

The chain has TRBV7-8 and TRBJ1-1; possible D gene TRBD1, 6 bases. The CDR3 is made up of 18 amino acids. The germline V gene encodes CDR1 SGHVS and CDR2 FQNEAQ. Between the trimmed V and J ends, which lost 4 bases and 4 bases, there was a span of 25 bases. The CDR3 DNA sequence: TGTGCCAGCAGCTCCCTCAAAGCCAGGGGCAGGGGATTCACTGAAGCTTTCTTT. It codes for CASSSLKARGRGFTEAFF.

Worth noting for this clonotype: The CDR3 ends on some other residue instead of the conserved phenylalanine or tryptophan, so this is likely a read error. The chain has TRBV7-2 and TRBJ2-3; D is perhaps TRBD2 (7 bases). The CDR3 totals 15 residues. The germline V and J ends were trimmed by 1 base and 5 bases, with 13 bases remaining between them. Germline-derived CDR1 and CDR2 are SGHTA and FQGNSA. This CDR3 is CASSLDGGRGDTQYC. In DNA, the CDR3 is TGTGCCAGCAGCTTAGACGGGGGGCGAGGAGATACGCAGTATTGT.

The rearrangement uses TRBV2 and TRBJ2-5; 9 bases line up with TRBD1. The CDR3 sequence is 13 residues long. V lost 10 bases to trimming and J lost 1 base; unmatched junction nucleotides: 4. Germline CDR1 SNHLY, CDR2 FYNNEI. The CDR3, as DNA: TGTGCCACGAACAGGGGGCCCCAAGAGACCCAGTACTTC. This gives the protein CATNRGPQETQYF.

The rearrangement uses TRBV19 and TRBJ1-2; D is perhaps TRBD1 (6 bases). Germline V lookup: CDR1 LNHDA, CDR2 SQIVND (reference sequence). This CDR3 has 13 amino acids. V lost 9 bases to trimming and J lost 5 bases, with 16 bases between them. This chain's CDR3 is CASSRGQGYGYTF. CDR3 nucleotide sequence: TGTGCCAGCAGCAGGGGACAAGGATATGGCTACACCTTC.